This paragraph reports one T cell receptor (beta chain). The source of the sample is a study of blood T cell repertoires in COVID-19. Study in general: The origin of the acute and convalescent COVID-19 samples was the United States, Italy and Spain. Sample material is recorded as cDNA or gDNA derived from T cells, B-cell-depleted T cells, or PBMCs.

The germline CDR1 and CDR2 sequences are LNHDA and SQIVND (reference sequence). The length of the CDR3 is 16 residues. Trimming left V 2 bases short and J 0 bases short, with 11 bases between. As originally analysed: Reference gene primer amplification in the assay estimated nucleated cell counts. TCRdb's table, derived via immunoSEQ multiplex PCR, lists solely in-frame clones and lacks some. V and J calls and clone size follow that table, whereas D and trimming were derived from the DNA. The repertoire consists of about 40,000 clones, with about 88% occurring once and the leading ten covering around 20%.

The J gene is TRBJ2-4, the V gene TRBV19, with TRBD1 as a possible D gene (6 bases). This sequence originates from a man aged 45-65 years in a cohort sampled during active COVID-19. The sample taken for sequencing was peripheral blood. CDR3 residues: CASSIQGYLAKNIQYF. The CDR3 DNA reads TGTGCCAGTAGTATACAGGGGTACCTAGCCAAAAACATTCAGTACTTC.